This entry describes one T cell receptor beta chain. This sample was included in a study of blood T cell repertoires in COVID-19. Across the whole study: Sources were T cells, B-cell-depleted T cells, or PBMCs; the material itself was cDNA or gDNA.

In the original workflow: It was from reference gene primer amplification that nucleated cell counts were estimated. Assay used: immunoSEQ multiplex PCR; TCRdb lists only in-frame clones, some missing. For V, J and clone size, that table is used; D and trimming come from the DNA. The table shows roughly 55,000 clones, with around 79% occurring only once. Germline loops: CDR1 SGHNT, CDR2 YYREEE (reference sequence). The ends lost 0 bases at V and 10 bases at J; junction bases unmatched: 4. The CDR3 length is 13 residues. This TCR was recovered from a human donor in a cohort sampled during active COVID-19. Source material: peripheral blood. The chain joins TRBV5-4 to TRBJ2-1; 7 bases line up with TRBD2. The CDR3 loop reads CASSLAIAGEQFF. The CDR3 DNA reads TGTGCCAGCAGCTTGGCAATAGCGGGCGAGCAGTTCTTC.